This T cell receptor beta chain was observed in a study of blood T cell repertoires in COVID-19. CDR3 length: 15 amino acids. Germline V gene data show CDR1 as MDHEN and CDR2 as SYDVKM. Trimming took off 5 bases at V and 4 bases at J, with 17 bases between the two ends. Profiling relied on immunoSEQ multiplex PCR, and the TCRdb table lists in-frame clones only, not all of them. The table records approximately 68,000 clones, about 81% of them present only once. This receptor was identified in a human donor in a cohort sampled during active COVID-19. The V gene is TRBV28, the J gene TRBJ1-1; D not resolved. The source material was peripheral blood. The DNA of the CDR3 is TGTGCCAGCAGTCCGGACTTTGGGGTTGGCACTGAAGCTTTCTTT. Translation gives CASSPDFGVGTEAFF.